The 8 T cell receptor beta chains below come from one sample, sequenced in a study of PD-1 blockade in mismatch repair-deficient tumors. Assay: immunoSEQ multiplex PCR; the TCRdb copy retains only in-frame clones and omits some. The sample lists some 50,000 clones, 77% occurring once. The sample consisted of PBMCs, taken before pembrolizumab treatment. The receptors were gathered from an adult with mismatch repair-deficient cancer.

The chain carries TRBV28 and TRBJ1-1; TRBD1 is a possible D gene (5 bases). Germline lookup yields CDR1 MDHEN and CDR2 SYDVKM. Deletions cut 2 bases from V and 0 bases from J, with 10 bases between. The CDR3 is made up of 15 amino acids. Here the CDR3 DNA reads TGTGCCAGCAGTTTAGCAGGGACGGTGAACACTGAAGCTTTCTTT. This encodes CASSLAGTVNTEAFF.

The chain carries TRBV6-6 and TRBJ1-3; TRBD1 is a possible D gene (5 bases). This CDR3 has 15 amino acids. V lost 8 bases and J 4 bases, leaving 18 bases between the germline ends. In germline, CDR1 is MNHNY, CDR2 SVGAGI (reference sequence). CDR3 amino acids: CASGTRRDGGNTIYF. The CDR3 nucleotides read TGTGCCAGCGGGACGAGACGGGACGGAGGAAACACCATATATTTT.

The chain has TRBV6-1 and TRBJ1-2, with D perhaps TRBD1 (5 bases). The CDR3 length is 15 residues. V dropped 6 bases and J dropped 4 bases, with 18 bases sitting between them. From germline, CDR1 is MNHNS and CDR2 SASEGT. The CDR3 DNA reads TGTGCCAGCAGACCCGGAGACAGAGGCCCCTATGGCTACACCTTC. Its protein is CASRPGDRGPYGYTF.

CDR3 sequence reads: CASSVYGRSNQPQHF. The CDR3 DNA is TGTGCCAGCAGTGTTTACGGCCGGAGCAATCAGCCCCAGCATTTT. The V gene is TRBV2, the J gene TRBJ1-5; D gene ambiguous. The CDR3 extends over 15 amino acids. V gave up 4 bases and J gave up 1 base, with 11 bases separating them. Looked up from germline, CDR1 is SNHLY and CDR2 is FYNNEI.

This chain connects TRBV4-1 to TRBJ1-1; D possibly corresponds to TRBD1 (5 bases). Germline CDR1 is MGHRA and CDR2 is YSYEKL. CDR3 size: 13 residues. The germline V and J ends were trimmed by 0 bases and 5 bases, with 7 bases remaining between them. The CDR3 protein is CASSQDPGTEAFF. The DNA of the CDR3 is TGCGCCAGCAGCCAAGATCCAGGGACTGAAGCTTTCTTT.

This chain uses TRBV6-6 with TRBJ2-2; either TRBD1 or TRBD2 may supply D (5 bases each). Germline V CDR1 and CDR2: MNHNY, SVGAGI (reference sequence). There are 14 residues in the CDR3. The V end was cut by 7 bases, the J end by 8 bases, with 17 bases between. For the CDR3, the DNA is TGTGCCAGCATTCGGGGCCAGGGTTATGGGGAGCTGTTTTTT. Protein: CASIRGQGYGELFF.

The rearrangement links TRBV29-1 to TRBJ2-2; TRBD2 agrees at 11 bases. Per the germline V gene, CDR1 is SQVTM and CDR2 is ANQGSEA. This CDR3 spans 14 amino acids. Unmatched junction bases numbered 1, after V lost 1 base and J lost 6 bases. CDR3 bases: TGCAGCGTTGAAGGGGGACTAGCGGCCGGGGAGCTGTTTTTT. Translated, it gives CSVEGGLAAGELFF.

This clone was seen just once. The rearrangement uses TRBV6-5 and TRBJ1-2, with a possible D match to TRBD1 (5 bases). The germline CDR1 and CDR2 sequences are MNHEY and SVGAGI. V was shortened by 2 bases and J by 10 bases, with 14 bases between the two germline ends. The CDR3 is 13 residues long. CDR3 sequence (DNA): TGTGCCAGCAGTTACGGGGGGGAGCCTGACTACACCTTC. It encodes CASSYGGEPDYTF.